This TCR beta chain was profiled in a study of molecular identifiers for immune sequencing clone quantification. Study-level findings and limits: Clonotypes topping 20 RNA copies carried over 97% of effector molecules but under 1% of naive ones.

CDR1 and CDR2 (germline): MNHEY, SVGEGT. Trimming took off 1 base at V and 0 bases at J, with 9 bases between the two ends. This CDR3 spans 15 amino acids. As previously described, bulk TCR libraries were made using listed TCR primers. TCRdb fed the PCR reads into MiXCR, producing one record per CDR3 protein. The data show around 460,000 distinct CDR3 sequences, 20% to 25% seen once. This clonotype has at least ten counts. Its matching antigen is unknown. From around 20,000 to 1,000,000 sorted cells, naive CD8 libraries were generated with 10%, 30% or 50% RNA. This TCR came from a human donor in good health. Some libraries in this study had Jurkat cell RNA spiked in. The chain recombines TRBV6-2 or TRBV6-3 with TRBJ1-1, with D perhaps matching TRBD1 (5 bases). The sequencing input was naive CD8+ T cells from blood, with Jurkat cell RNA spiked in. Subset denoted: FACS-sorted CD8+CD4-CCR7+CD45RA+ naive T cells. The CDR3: CASSYLTVMNTEAFF. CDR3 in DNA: TGTGCCAGCAGTTACTTGACAGTTATGAACACTGAAGCTTTCTTT.